The entry below gives a single T cell receptor beta chain sequence along with its context. What it binds is unknown. This sample stems from a study of radiotherapy plus CTLA-4 blockade in lung cancer. Trimming removed 2 bases from V and 4 bases from J, with 9 bases in between. CDR1 is MNHEY, CDR2 SVGAGI, per germline. The CDR3 is 14 residues long. Study-wide results and limits: Blood-borne expansion of tumor-derived TCR clones followed radiotherapy plus ipilimumab.

Data came from immunoSEQ multiplex PCR; TCRdb stores just in-frame clones and leaves some out. The sample has roughly 73,000 clones; over 75% are singletons. The chain employs TRBV6-5 and TRBJ1-5; no definite D call. This TCR was recovered from a human donor with non-small cell lung cancer that progressed on radiotherapy plus ipilimumab. Sequencing was performed on peripheral blood, taken from a patient treated with radiotherapy plus ipilimumab. The CDR3 sequence is CASSYGGRNQPQHF. DNA for the CDR3: TGTGCCAGCAGTTACGGCGGCAGAAATCAGCCCCAGCATTTT.